Below, one T cell receptor (beta chain) is given with its context. The target antigen is unknown. TCRdb re-called the RACE reads with MiXCR, one entry per CDR3 protein. The data hold more than 50,000 distinct CDR3 sequences, with 6.7% observed a single time. Described time point: pre-sensitization, week 0. The treatment denotes: therapeutic diphenylcyclopropenone sensitization with weekly scalp DPC. Between the trimmed V and J ends, which lost 0 bases and 4 bases, there was a span of 18 bases. Germline values: CDR1 SGHTA, CDR2 FQGTGA. CDR3 size: 17 residues. The data were obtained in a study of human T cells and chemical hapten exposure. Notes on the study in general: Having alopecia, the donors may differ immunologically from healthy people.

The origin of this receptor is a woman aged 25 to 45 with alopecia areata. Some clones in this sample may be carry-over from other donors' samples. The sample was whole blood, taken in connection with sensitization to the hapten diphenylcyclopropenone (DPC). This rearrangement joins TRBV7-3 to TRBJ2-5; D possibly corresponds to TRBD1 (5 bases). The CDR3 loop reads CASSLTGSGKCGETQYF. CDR3 nucleotides: TGTGCCAGCAGCTTAACGGGTTCAGGGAAGTGCGGAGAGACCCAGTACTTC.